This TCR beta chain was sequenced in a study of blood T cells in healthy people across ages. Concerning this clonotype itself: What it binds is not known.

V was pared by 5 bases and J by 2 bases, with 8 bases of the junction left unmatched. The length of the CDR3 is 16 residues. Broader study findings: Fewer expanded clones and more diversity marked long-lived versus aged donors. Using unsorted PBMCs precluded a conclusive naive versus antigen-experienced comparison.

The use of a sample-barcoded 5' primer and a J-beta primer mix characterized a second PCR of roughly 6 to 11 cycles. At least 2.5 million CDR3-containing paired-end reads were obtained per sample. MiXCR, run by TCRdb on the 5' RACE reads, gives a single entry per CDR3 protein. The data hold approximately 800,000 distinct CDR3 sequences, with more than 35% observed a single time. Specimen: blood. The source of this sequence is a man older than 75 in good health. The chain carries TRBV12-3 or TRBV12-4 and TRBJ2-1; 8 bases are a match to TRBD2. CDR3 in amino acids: CASSTTTGRAYNEQFF. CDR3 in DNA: TGTGCCAGCAGTACCACTACCGGGAGGGCCTACAATGAGCAGTTCTTC.